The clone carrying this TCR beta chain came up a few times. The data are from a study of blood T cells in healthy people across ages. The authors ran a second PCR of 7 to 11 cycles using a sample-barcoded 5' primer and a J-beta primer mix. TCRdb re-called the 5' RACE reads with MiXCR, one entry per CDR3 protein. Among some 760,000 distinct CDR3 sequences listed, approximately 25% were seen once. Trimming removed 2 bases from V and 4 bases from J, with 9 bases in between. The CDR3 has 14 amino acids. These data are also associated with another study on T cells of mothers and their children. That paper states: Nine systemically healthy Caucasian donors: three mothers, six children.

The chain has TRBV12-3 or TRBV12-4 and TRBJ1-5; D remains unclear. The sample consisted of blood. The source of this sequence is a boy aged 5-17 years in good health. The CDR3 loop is CASSLQAVNQPQHF. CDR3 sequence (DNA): TGTGCCAGCAGTTTACAGGCAGTAAATCAGCCCCAGCATTTT.